The source of this T cell receptor (beta chain) is a study of shared clonotypes between healthy human individuals. General study findings and limits: At large depth, rarefaction still showed sorted-subset sequencing to be incomplete.

Germline V gives CDR1 SGHAT, CDR2 FQNNGV. With 5 bases clipped from V and 0 bases from J, the junction kept 5 bases outside the gene matches. The CDR3 sequence is 18 residues long. At a deep level, the assay was run. Measured with immunoSEQ multiplex PCR; TCRdb has only the in-frame clones, and not every one. The sample lists about 800,000 clones, 90% to 98% occurring once. The naive CD8 fraction comprised CD45RO-negative cells positively selected for CCR7 and excluded terminally differentiated effector memory CD45RA+ cells. Every one of the donors was a Caucasian adult that lived in Nashville, Tennessee. On this clone itself: The antigen remains unidentified.

The sample was naive CD8+ T cells sorted from blood. This TCR derives from a man between 25 and 39 years old in good health. This chain uses TRBV11-2 with TRBJ2-3; TRBD2 matches 16 bases. The CDR3 DNA is TGTGCCAGCAGCCCGGGACTAGCGGGAGGGCCGAGCACAGATACGCAGTATTTT. This encodes CASSPGLAGGPSTDTQYF.